A single sample is the source of the 30 T cell receptor beta chains below, sequenced in a study of beta chain features in type 1 diabetes. Investigators reverse transcribed all isolated RNA, so they sequenced expressed TCRB transcripts. The data were produced by immunoSEQ multiplex PCR, yet TCRdb's version contains in-frame clones alone and is incomplete. The table includes about 210,000 clones, approximately 10% detected once. The material sequenced was central memory CD4+ T cells from blood. The origin of the receptors is a young man in good health.

The sample holds a few counts of this clone. The CDR3 here is CATSRDSQGAGELFF. The CDR3 DNA sequence: TGTGCCACCAGCAGAGACTCTCAGGGCGCCGGGGAGCTGTTTTTT. The chain has TRBV15 and TRBJ2-2; D possibly corresponds to TRBD1 (5 bases). The CDR3 is 15 amino acids. Germline lookup yields CDR1 LNHNV and CDR2 YYDKDF (reference sequence). The V and J ends lost 0 bases and 6 bases respectively, with 11 bases between them. The full variable domain, completed using reference TRBV15 and TRBJ2-2, is DAMVIQNPRYQVTQFGKPVTLSCSQTLNHNVMYWYQQKSSQAPKLLFHYYDKDFNNEADTPDNFQSRRPNTSFCFLDIRSPGLGDTAMYLCATSRDSQGAGELFFGEGSRLTVL.

This rearrangement joins TRBV19 to TRBJ2-3; D might be TRBD1 or TRBD2, each matching 5 bases. The germline V gene has CDR1 LNHDA and CDR2 SQIVND (reference sequence). CDR3 size: 15 residues. V was trimmed by 4 bases and J by 2 bases, leaving 13 bases between them. CDR3 loop: CASSTRQGPTDTQYF. The CDR3 nucleotides are TGTGCCAGTAGTACTCGGCAGGGACCCACAGATACGCAGTATTTT.

This clone was counted between two and nine times. The chain combines TRBV30 with TRBJ2-7; TRBD1 agrees at 7 bases. Germline loops: CDR1 GTSNPN, CDR2 SVGIG (reference sequence). V shed 4 bases and J 3 bases; nucleotides not matched to a gene: 6. CDR3 length: 13 residues. The CDR3 bases are TGTGCCTGGAACCCGGGACAGAGCTACGAGCAGTACTTC. Its protein product is CAWNPGQSYEQYF. Full variable domain (missing parts from reference TRBV30 and TRBJ2-7): SQTIHQWPATLVQPVGSPLSLECTVEGTSNPNLYWYRQAAGRGLQLLFYSVGIGQISSEVPQNLSASRPQDRQFILSSKKLLLSDSGFYLCAWNPGQSYEQYFGPGTRLTVT.

The chain recombines TRBV7-6 with TRBJ2-5, with 7 nucleotides matching TRBD2. Germline assignment: CDR1 SGHVS and CDR2 FNYEAQ. V lost 4 bases, J lost 5 bases, and 16 bases stayed unmatched. This CDR3 is built from 17 residues. CDR3 sequence (DNA): TGTGCCAGCAGCTCCGTTTTGACTAGCCGCTTTGAGGAGACCCAGTACTTC. Its translation is CASSSVLTSRFEETQYF.

This clone was observed a few times. This is likely an artifact of a read error, given a far larger clone one base away. The rearrangement links TRBV29-1 to TRBJ2-3; no firm D call. The CDR3 loop spans 16 amino acids. V was clipped by 1 base and J by 1 base, with 15 bases between them. Per germline, CDR1 SQVTM and CDR2 ANQGSEA. CDR3 sequence (DNA): TGCAGCGTTGAAGTCGGAAAAGGGTACGGCACAGATACGCAGTATTTT. The encoded protein is CSVEVGKGYGTDTQYF.

This clone was picked up one time. The chain has TRBV28 and TRBJ2-3; D is unclear. V gave up 6 bases and J gave up 8 bases, with 9 bases separating them. Germline CDR1 is MDHEN and CDR2 is SYDVKM. CDR3 size: 11 residues. Written as DNA, the CDR3 is TGTGCCAGCAGAGTTTCGGGTACGCAGTATTTT. Translating gives CASRVSGTQYF.

This clone was seen only a few times. J is TRBJ2-7 and V is TRBV27; D may be TRBD1 or TRBD2 (6 bases each). CDR1 and CDR2 from the germline V gene are MNHEY and SMNVEV (reference sequence). The CDR3 runs to 14 residues. V was shortened by 5 bases and J by 4 bases, with 15 bases between the two germline ends. The chain's CDR3 is CASSRAGHNYEQYF. The CDR3 nucleotides are TGTGCCAGCAGTCGCGCGGGACACAATTACGAGCAGTACTTC.

This clone was seen a handful of times. This chain uses TRBV29-1 with TRBJ2-7; D uncertain. Germline CDR1 and CDR2: SQVTM and ANQGSEA. Trimming removed 0 bases at V and 2 bases at J, with 8 bases between. This CDR3 has 13 residues. CDR3 nucleotide sequence: TGCAGCGTTGAAGATCTCCAGACCTACGAGCAGTACTTC. This codes for CSVEDLQTYEQYF.

V usage is TRBV15 and J usage is TRBJ2-7; TRBD2 matches 8 bases. CDR1 and CDR2 from the germline V gene are LNHNV and YYDKDF (reference sequence). The CDR3 covers 16 residues. The trim removed 0 bases at V and 0 bases at J, leaving 4 bases unmatched. The CDR3 sequence is CATSRDIAGPSYEQYF. CDR3 in DNA: TGTGCCACCAGCAGAGATATAGCGGGACCCTCCTACGAGCAGTACTTC.

In its sample, this clone was seen a few times. The chain's CDR3 is CAWSAKTAMNTEAFF. DNA for the CDR3: TGTGCCTGGAGTGCAAAGACAGCGATGAACACTGAAGCTTTCTTT. This chain links TRBV30 with TRBJ1-1; possibly TRBD1 for D (5 bases). This CDR3 comprises 15 residues. The V gene's germline CDR1 is GTSNPN and CDR2 SVGIG (reference sequence). Trimming took off 1 base at V and 0 bases at J, with 12 bases between the two ends.

This clone has just a few counts. The rearrangement uses TRBV28 and TRBJ1-4; D unclear. V lost 7 bases, J lost 0 bases, and 12 bases lay in between. The CDR3 spans 15 residues. Per the germline V gene, CDR1 is MDHEN and CDR2 is SYDVKM. The DNA of the CDR3 is TGTGCCAGCACCATCGACCTCTCAACTAATGAAAAACTGTTTTTT. This gives the protein CASTIDLSTNEKLFF.

The V gene is TRBV25-1, the J gene TRBJ2-2; D not resolved. The CDR3 sequence is 12 residues long. Per the germline V gene, CDR1 is MGHDK and CDR2 is SYGVNS. V was pared by 0 bases and J by 4 bases, with 0 bases between. CDR3 in DNA: TGTGCCAGCAGTGAATACACCGGGGAGCTGTTTTTT. As protein: CASSEYTGELFF.

This chain connects TRBV7-9 to TRBJ1-1; D not certain. V dropped 5 bases and J dropped 1 base, with 11 bases sitting between them. Germline V gene data show CDR1 as SEHNR and CDR2 as FQNEAQ (reference sequence). The CDR3 totals 14 residues. CDR3 bases: TGTGCCAGCAGCCTGTTAGGCAGGAACACTGAAGCTTTCTTT. Translating it yields CASSLLGRNTEAFF. Variable domain in full (rest from reference TRBV7-9 and TRBJ1-1): DTGVSQNPRHKITKRGQNVTFRCDPISEHNRLYWYRQTLGQGPEFLTYFQNEAQLEKSRLLSDRFSAERPKGSFSTLEIQRTEQGDSAMYLCASSLLGRNTEAFFGQGTRLTVV.

This clone was detected a few times. The chain has TRBV2 and TRBJ2-3, with a possible D match to TRBD1 (5 bases). This CDR3 has 12 residues. V lost 6 bases and J 2 bases, leaving 6 bases between the germline ends. Germline lookup yields CDR1 SNHLY and CDR2 FYNNEI. CDR3 nucleotide sequence: TGTGCCAGCAGGACAGACACAGATACGCAGTATTTT. This sequence encodes CASRTDTDTQYF.

The chain links TRBV28 to TRBJ2-7, with 8 bases matching TRBD1. V lost 2 bases and J lost 4; bases outside the gene matches: 4. The germline V gene encodes CDR1 MDHEN and CDR2 SYDVKM. The CDR3 sequence is 14 residues long. The CDR3: CASSLIGQGYEQYF. CDR3 nucleotides: TGTGCCAGCAGTTTAATTGGACAGGGTTACGAGCAGTACTTC.

This clone appeared a few times. The gene calls are TRBV9 and TRBJ2-1; D possibly corresponds to TRBD2 (5 bases). CDR3 length equals 14 residues. Deletions cut 2 bases from V and 9 bases from J, with 15 bases between. Germline loops: CDR1 SGDLS, CDR2 YYNGEE. CDR3 nucleotides: TGTGCCAGCAGCGTTGGACTGTTACGTAGTGAGCAGTTCTTC. Encoded protein: CASSVGLLRSEQFF. The full variable domain, rest sourced from reference TRBV9 and TRBJ2-1, is DSGVTQTPKHLITATGQRVTLRCSPRSGDLSVYWYQQSLDQGLQFLIQYYNGEERAKGNILERFSAQQFPDLHSELNLSSLELGDSALYFCASSVGLLRSEQFFGPGTRLTVL.

This clone was detected only a few times. The chain carries TRBV5-1 and TRBJ1-2; 9 bases line up with TRBD1. V was clipped by 4 bases and J by 4 bases; unmatched bases: 8. Germline loops: CDR1 SGHRS, CDR2 YFSETQ. This CDR3 is 15 amino acids long. This CDR3 reads CASSLSGTGTYGYTF. The CDR3 region has the DNA TGCGCCAGCAGCCTTTCCGGGACAGGGACCTATGGCTACACCTTC.

The rearrangement links TRBV7-8 to TRBJ1-2; D not certain. V was clipped by 5 bases and J by 7 bases, with 14 bases between them. In germline, CDR1 is SGHVS, CDR2 FQNEAQ. The CDR3 is 13 residues long. The CDR3 coding sequence is TGTGCCAGCAGCCCGGGCGTGTATCGTGGCTACACCTTC. Amino acids: CASSPGVYRGYTF.

The CDR3 is CASSLWEGYTF. The CDR3 DNA is TGTGCCAGCAGTTTGTGGGAAGGCTACACCTTC. V is TRBV28 and J is TRBJ1-2; unclear D gene. The CDR3 runs to 11 residues. Looked up from germline, CDR1 is MDHEN and CDR2 is SYDVKM. V gave up 3 bases and J gave up 8 bases, with 7 bases separating them.

This clone was observed a handful of times. V gene TRBV29-1 combines with J gene TRBJ1-1, with D hard to call. The CDR3 covers 12 residues. V lost 5 bases and J 6 bases, leaving 13 bases between the germline ends. Germline loops: CDR1 SQVTM, CDR2 ANQGSEA. The CDR3 coding sequence is TGCAGCGTTTCCAGTCAGGTCGCTGAAGCTTTCTTT. Its protein product is CSVSSQVAEAFF.

The rearrangement joins TRBV30 to TRBJ2-3; D not resolved. V lost 4 bases, J lost 2 bases, and 16 bases lay in between. This CDR3 is built from 15 residues. CDR1 and CDR2 from the germline V gene are GTSNPN and SVGIG (reference sequence). The CDR3 DNA reads TGTGCCTGGACCAGGACGCCTAAGTCCACAGATACGCAGTATTTT. Encoded protein: CAWTRTPKSTDTQYF. Variable domain in full (rest from reference TRBV30 and TRBJ2-3): SQTIHQWPATLVQPVGSPLSLECTVEGTSNPNLYWYRQAAGRGLQLLFYSVGIGQISSEVPQNLSASRPQDRQFILSSKKLLLSDSGFYLCAWTRTPKSTDTQYFGPGTRLTVL.

Details on this clone: Other nucleotide sequences in the sample specify the same CDR3. CDR3 sequence reads: CASSQALSSYEQYF. The CDR3 coding sequence is TGTGCCAGCAGCCAAGCCCTGAGCTCCTACGAGCAGTACTTC. V and J are TRBV14 and TRBJ2-7; unclear D gene. There are 14 residues in the CDR3. Germline V gene data show CDR1 as SGHDN and CDR2 as FVKESK. Trimming took off 1 base at V and 0 bases at J, with 7 bases between the two ends.

This clone has at least ten counts. CDR3 DNA sequence: TGTGCCAGCAGCGCCGGGACAGGGAGGGGGGAGACCCAGTACTTC. It encodes CASSAGTGRGETQYF. V is TRBV9 and J is TRBJ2-5; 9 bases agree with TRBD1. The CDR3 length is 15 residues. Looked up from germline, CDR1 is SGDLS and CDR2 is YYNGEE. The junction had 8 bases not matched to a gene; V was cut back by 3 bases and J by 5 bases. The whole variable domain, filled in from reference TRBV9 and TRBJ2-5, reads DSGVTQTPKHLITATGQRVTLRCSPRSGDLSVYWYQQSLDQGLQFLIQYYNGEERAKGNILERFSAQQFPDLHSELNLSSLELGDSALYFCASSAGTGRGETQYFGPGTRLLVL.

This clone has only a few counts. In DNA form, the CDR3 reads TGTGCCAGCAGCCCTGACAGGGAAAGTGGCTACACCTTC. This sequence encodes CASSPDRESGYTF. The chain uses TRBV9 and TRBJ1-2; 7 bases agree with TRBD1. The trim removed 4 bases at V and 7 bases at J, leaving 7 bases unmatched. CDR3 length: 13 amino acids. Germline CDR1 is SGDLS and CDR2 is YYNGEE.

This chain links TRBV7-8 with TRBJ2-1; 8 nucleotides match TRBD2. CDR3 size: 18 residues. Germline CDR1 SGHVS, CDR2 FQNEAQ. J lost 0 bases, V lost 4 bases, and 11 bases had no gene match. DNA of the CDR3: TGTGCCAGCAGCTCCCCGCCAGCGGGAGCTGGCTCCTACAATGAGCAGTTCTTC. It translates to CASSSPPAGAGSYNEQFF.

This clone turned up a few times. The chain employs TRBV10-3 and TRBJ2-3, with D perhaps given as TRBD1 or TRBD2 (6 bases each). The CDR3 extends over 18 amino acids. V lost 2 bases to trimming and J lost 2 bases, with 20 bases between them. Germline CDR1 is ENHRY and CDR2 is SYGVKD. CDR3 nucleotide sequence: TGTGCCATCAGTGAGAGCCGGGTCTGGGGGGCCACCACAGATACGCAGTATTTT. As protein: CAISESRVWGATTDTQYF.

The V and J genes are TRBV7-2 and TRBJ2-1; D not certain. The CDR3 is made up of 13 amino acids. CDR1 and CDR2 from the germline V gene are SGHTA and FQGNSA. The germline V and J ends were trimmed by 6 bases and 10 bases, with 16 bases remaining between them. The CDR3 nucleotides read TGTGCCAGCAGAGATGGGTTGGTAGGGGAGCAGTTCTTC. As protein: CASRDGLVGEQFF.

There are a few counts of this clone. This chain joins TRBV4-2 and TRBJ2-6, with 11 nucleotides matching TRBD2. The V gene end was trimmed by 2 bases and the J gene end by 0 bases; junction bases not matched to a gene: 9. There are 20 residues in the CDR3. Germline V lookup: CDR1 LGHNA, CDR2 YNFKEQ. In DNA, the CDR3 is TGTGCCAGCAGCCAAAGAGGGACTAGCGGTCCGATCTCTGGGGCCAACGTCCTGACTTTC. This sequence encodes CASSQRGTSGPISGANVLTF.

The rearrangement uses TRBV15 and TRBJ2-1; D perhaps matches TRBD2 (5 bases). The V end lost 5 bases, the J end lost 3 bases, and 5 bases lay between the germline ends. This CDR3 is 12 amino acids long. Germline CDR1 is LNHNV and CDR2 is YYDKDF (reference sequence). This CDR3 reads CATSAGYNEQFF. The CDR3 DNA is TGTGCCACCAGCGCGGGCTACAATGAGCAGTTCTTC.

This clone was picked up a small number of times. This sequence joins TRBV7-6 and TRBJ1-1; weak D call: TRBD1 (6 bases). CDR1 is SGHVS, CDR2 FNYEAQ, per germline. Trimming removed 4 bases from V and 2 bases from J, with 8 bases in between. CDR3 length equals 13 residues. CDR3 in DNA: TGTGCCAGCAGCTCGGACAGTAACACTGAAGCTTTCTTT. Encoded protein: CASSSDSNTEAFF.